This T cell receptor (beta chain) was documented in a study of beta chain features in type 1 diabetes. The CDR3 sequence is 16 residues long. CDR1 is SGHDN and CDR2 is FVKESK in the germline V gene. Trimming stripped 1 base from V and 1 base from J, with 13 bases between. This clone was detected a few times. Its specificity is not known. Via CD45RO/CCR7/CD25/CD127/CD95/CD27, cells of the CD4+ naive, central memory, regulatory and stem cell-like memory subsets were sorted. The study reverse transcribed the entire isolated RNA, so it sequenced expressed TCRB transcripts. Only in-frame clones appear in the TCRdb table, and some are missing; sequencing was by immunoSEQ multiplex PCR. The top ten clones hold more than 0.02% of a sample with around 250,000 clones, 14% of them seen once. Broader study findings: Patients' naive, central memory and regulatory TCRB repertoires appeared more alike than those of healthy donors. Patients with Type 1 diabetes showed moderately but significantly shorter TCRB CDR3s in all four CD4+ subsets.

This TCR came from a woman between 40 and 50 years old in good health. The chain joins TRBV14 to TRBJ2-5; TRBD1 might be the D (6 bases). Material for sequencing was naive CD4+ T cells from blood. The CDR3 sequence: CASSQGDTYPQETQYF. In DNA form, the CDR3 reads TGTGCCAGCAGCCAAGGGGACACGTATCCCCAAGAGACCCAGTACTTC.